This T cell receptor (beta chain) was recorded in a study of identical twins. Study observations and caveats: Beta clonotypes that were abundant in cord blood contained fewer insertions, a pattern absent from memory repertoires. Because invariant MAIT and iNKT cells could be present, zero-insertion analyses could be partly confounded.

This clonotype has ten or more counts. Its antigen remains unidentified. CDR1 and CDR2 (germline): SGHRS, YFSETQ. V was pared by 3 bases and J by 6 bases, with 4 bases of the junction left unmatched. The CDR3 contains 16 residues. Donors uniformly comprised healthy Caucasians. cDNA molecules carried unique molecular identifiers, and template switching added a universal primer site. TCRdb re-called the 5' RACE reads with MiXCR, one entry per CDR3 protein. The sample lists hundreds of thousands of distinct CDR3 sequences; around 6% were seen once. The sequenced sample consisted of naive T cells sorted from blood. The chain combines TRBV5-1 with TRBJ2-2; 14 nucleotides align to TRBD2. The sequence was collected from a man aged 18 to 35 in good health. CDR3: CASSSGLAGEAGELFF. For the CDR3, the DNA is TGCGCCAGCAGCTCGGGACTAGCGGGAGAGGCCGGGGAGCTGTTTTTT.